In this sample, the clone carrying this T cell receptor (beta chain) turned up a few times. What it binds is unknown. CDR3 size: 18 residues. With 0 bases removed from V and 0 bases from J, the gap between germline ends came to 12 bases. Germline loops: CDR1 LGHNA, CDR2 YNFKEQ. The sample is drawn from a study of response to subunit inactivated influenza vaccine. Overall study results and limits: T cells newly recruited by each seasonal influenza vaccination are few, the authors suggested.

One entry per CDR3 protein results from TCRdb running MiXCR on the RT-PCR reads. The table has roughly 630,000 distinct CDR3 sequences, 14% seen once. This TCR derives from a middle-aged man who received an inactivated influenza vaccine. The gene calls are TRBV4-2 and TRBJ2-6; possibly TRBD1 for D (5 bases). The sequencing used PBMCs from blood, collected approximately 15 days before vaccination. CDR3 coding DNA: TGTGCCAGCAGCCAAGACAGGGATCGCAGCTCTGGGGCCAACGTCCTGACTTTC. It encodes CASSQDRDRSSGANVLTF.